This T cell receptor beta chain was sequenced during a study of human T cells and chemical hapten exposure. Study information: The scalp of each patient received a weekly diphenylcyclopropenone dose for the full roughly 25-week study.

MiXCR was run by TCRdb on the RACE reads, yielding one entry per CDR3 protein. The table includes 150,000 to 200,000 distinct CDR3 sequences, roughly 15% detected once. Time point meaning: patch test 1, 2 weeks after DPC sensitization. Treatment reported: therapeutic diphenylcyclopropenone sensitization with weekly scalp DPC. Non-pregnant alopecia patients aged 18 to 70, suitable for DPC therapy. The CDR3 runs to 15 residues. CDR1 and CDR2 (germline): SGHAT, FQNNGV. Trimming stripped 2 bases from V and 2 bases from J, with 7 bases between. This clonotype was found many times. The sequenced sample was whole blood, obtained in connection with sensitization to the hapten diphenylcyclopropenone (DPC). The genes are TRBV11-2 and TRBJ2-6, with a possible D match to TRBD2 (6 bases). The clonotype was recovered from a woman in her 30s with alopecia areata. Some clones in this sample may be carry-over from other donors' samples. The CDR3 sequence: CASSLTGAGANVLTF. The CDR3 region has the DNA TGTGCCAGCAGCTTAACGGGGGCTGGGGCCAACGTCCTGACTTTC.